Listed below are T cell receptor beta chains from one sample, sequenced in a study of cytomegalovirus exposure and HLA in healthy donors. Here immunoSEQ multiplex PCR was the method, and the copy in TCRdb shows in-frame clones only, minus some. The repertoire consists of 100,000 to 150,000 clones, with approximately 94% occurring once and the leading ten covering approximately 1.2%. The sample taken for sequencing was PBMCs. These receptors originate from a woman under 30 in good health and CMV-seronegative. Both conserved end residues are part of each CDR3. Each record gives: CDR3 length, J gene, V gene, clone size, D gene, CDR3 DNA, CDR3 protein. A D gene is named only where the DNA matches it firmly. Where a row states a size, it is once, few, many or the class of an expanded clone; other rows omit it.

length: 16
J: TRBJ2-1
V: TRBV2
size: few
D: TRBD1
DNA: TGTGCCAGCAGAGAACAGGGGGGCCCCGGGTACAATGAGCAGTTCTTC
CDR3: CASREQGGPGYNEQFF

length: 16
J: TRBJ2-2
V: TRBV10-1
size: -
D: -
DNA: TGCGCCATCCGACCTGGAAGCGGCTCGAACACCGGGGAGCTGTTTTTT
CDR3: CAIRPGSGSNTGELFF

length: 16
J: TRBJ2-4
V: TRBV9
size: -
D: -
DNA: TGTGCCAGCAGCGCGAACCACGGACTAGCCAAAAACATTCAGTACTTC
CDR3: CASSANHGLAKNIQYF

length: 14
J: TRBJ1-4
V: TRBV5-6
size: -
D: -
DNA: TGTGCCAGCAGCTTGGTCGACAGTAATGAAAAACTGTTTTTT
CDR3: CASSLVDSNEKLFF

length: 13
J: TRBJ2-5
V: TRBV29-1
size: -
D: TRBD1
DNA: TGCAGCGTATGGACAGGGGCGGGGGAGACCCAGTACTTC
CDR3: CSVWTGAGETQYF

length: 15
J: TRBJ1-3
V: TRBV5-1
size: -
D: TRBD1
DNA: TGCGCCAGCAGCACAGGGACAGGGGCTGGAAACACCATATATTTT
CDR3: CASSTGTGAGNTIYF

length: 16
J: TRBJ2-5
V: TRBV15
size: -
D: TRBD2
DNA: TGTGCCACCAGCCTTACTAGGACTAGCGGGATAGGGACCCAGTACTTC
CDR3: CATSLTRTSGIGTQYF

length: 14
J: TRBJ1-6
V: TRBV5-1
size: -
D: TRBD1
DNA: TGCGCCAGCAGCACGGGACAGGGAGGTTCACCCCTCCACTTT
CDR3: CASSTGQGGSPLHF

length: 14
J: TRBJ1-2
V: TRBV7-6
size: -
D: TRBD1
DNA: TGTGCCAGCAGCCTATTGGGACAGGGGACCGGCTACACCTTC
CDR3: CASSLLGQGTGYTF

length: 14
J: TRBJ1-1
V: TRBV6-5
size: -
D: -
DNA: TGTGCCAGCAGTACAGGGATCGAGAACACTGAAGCTTTCTTT
CDR3: CASSTGIENTEAFF

length: 13
J: TRBJ2-7
V: TRBV5-1
size: -
D: -
DNA: TGCGCCAGCAGTCTTGGACTACCCTACGAGCAGTACTTC
CDR3: CASSLGLPYEQYF

length: 17
J: TRBJ2-5
V: TRBV2
size: few
D: TRBD2
DNA: TGTGCCAGCAGTGATTTAGGTCTAGCGGGAGGCGGAGAGACCCAGTACTTC
CDR3: CASSDLGLAGGGETQYF

length: 11
J: TRBJ2-7
V: TRBV10-2
size: -
D: TRBD1
DNA: TGCGCCAGCAAGGGACAGGACGAGCAGTACTTC
CDR3: CASKGQDEQYF

length: 14
J: TRBJ1-4
V: TRBV5-3
size: -
D: -
DNA: TGTGCCAGAAGCTACAACCCCGACAGATGTAAACTGTTTTTT
CDR3: CARSYNPDRCKLFF

length: 14
J: TRBJ2-7
V: TRBV27
size: -
D: -
DNA: TGTGCCAGCAGACCCTCGGAGATGTACTACGAGCAGTACTTC
CDR3: CASRPSEMYYEQYF

length: 15
J: TRBJ2-5
V: TRBV6-5
size: -
D: TRBD1
DNA: TGTGCCAGCAGTTCAACGACAGGGGGCGGAGAGACCCAGTACTTC
CDR3: CASSSTTGGGETQYF

length: 14
J: TRBJ2-1
V: TRBV29-1
size: few
D: -
DNA: TGCAGCGTCGTAAGACAGACATCAGACAATGAGCAGTTCTTC
CDR3: CSVVRQTSDNEQFF

length: 13
J: TRBJ1-1
V: TRBV9
size: -
D: TRBD1
DNA: TGTGCCAGCAGCCCCTCCGGGACAGGGGGAGCTTTCTTT
CDR3: CASSPSGTGGAFF

length: 15
J: TRBJ2-1
V: TRBV5-4
size: -
D: TRBD2
DNA: TGTGCCAGCAGCTCGGCGGGAGTAGCAGGTAATGAGCAGTTCTTC
CDR3: CASSSAGVAGNEQFF

length: 12
J: TRBJ2-7
V: TRBV28
size: -
D: -
DNA: TGTGCCACCCGTACAGGCGACTACGAGCAGTACTTC
CDR3: CATRTGDYEQYF

length: 14
J: TRBJ2-7
V: TRBV6-5
size: -
D: -
DNA: TGTGCCAGCAGCGTGGGTGGGGCGACCTACGAGCAGTACTTC
CDR3: CASSVGGATYEQYF

length: 13
J: TRBJ2-5
V: TRBV27
size: -
D: TRBD1
DNA: TGTGCCAGCAGTTTCGACAGGGCTCGGACCCAGTACTTC
CDR3: CASSFDRARTQYF

length: 14
J: TRBJ2-7
V: TRBV7-9
size: -
D: TRBD1
DNA: TGTGCCAGCAGCCACCGGGACAGGGGCTACGAGCAGTACTTC
CDR3: CASSHRDRGYEQYF

length: 21
J: TRBJ2-3
V: TRBV4-2
size: -
D: TRBD2
DNA: TGTGCCAGCAGCCAAGACGGACTAGCGGGACCGATAAACGATAGCACAGATACGCAGTATTTT
CDR3: CASSQDGLAGPINDSTDTQYF

length: 14
J: TRBJ1-1
V: TRBV2
size: -
D: TRBD1
DNA: TGTGCCAGCACTTTCCGGGACAGGGACACTGAAGCTTTCTTT
CDR3: CASTFRDRDTEAFF

length: 15
J: TRBJ2-7
V: TRBV15
size: once
D: -
DNA: TGTGCCACCAGCAGAGATAGACGAGGGACCTACGAGCAGTACTTC
CDR3: CATSRDRRGTYEQYF

length: 15
J: TRBJ2-3
V: TRBV28
size: -
D: -
DNA: TGTGCCAGCAGTTTCTATGGCCCGGGTCCAGATACGCAGTATTTT
CDR3: CASSFYGPGPDTQYF

length: 13
J: TRBJ2-1
V: TRBV28
size: few
D: TRBD2
DNA: TGTGCAGCGGGGGGCCGGTCCTACAATGAGCAGTTCTTC
CDR3: CAAGGRSYNEQFF

length: 15
J: TRBJ2-2
V: TRBV7-2
size: -
D: TRBD2
DNA: TGTGCCAGCAGCGGACTAGCGGGAGGGACCGGGGAGCTGTTTTTT
CDR3: CASSGLAGGTGELFF

length: 13
J: TRBJ1-4
V: TRBV2
size: -
D: -
DNA: TGTGCCAGCAGTGCGGTCGGGGGTGAAAAACTGTTTTTT
CDR3: CASSAVGGEKLFF

length: 14
J: TRBJ2-5
V: TRBV2
size: -
D: TRBD2
DNA: TGTGCCAGCGGGAGACTAGCGGGAGGAGAGACCCAGTACTTC
CDR3: CASGRLAGGETQYF

length: 13
J: TRBJ1-1
V: TRBV18
size: -
D: -
DNA: TGTGCCAGCTCACCTGGAGAGAACACTGAAGCTTTCTTT
CDR3: CASSPGENTEAFF

length: 13
J: TRBJ2-5
V: TRBV27
size: -
D: -
DNA: TGTGCCAGCAGTTCCTTACGCGGGGAGACCCAGTACTTC
CDR3: CASSSLRGETQYF

length: 16
J: TRBJ1-2
V: TRBV5-4
size: once
D: TRBD1
DNA: TGTGCCAGCAGCGACCGGGACAGGGGGTTTGAAGATGGCTACACCTTC
CDR3: CASSDRDRGFEDGYTF

length: 13
J: TRBJ1-4
V: TRBV15
size: -
D: -
DNA: TGTGCCACCGGCGGACAGTGGAGCGAAAAACTGTTTTTT
CDR3: CATGGQWSEKLFF

length: 16
J: TRBJ2-1
V: TRBV10-3
size: -
D: TRBD1
DNA: TGTGCCATCAGTGGGACAGGGGGCGCGACGCGTAATGAGCAGTTCTTC
CDR3: CAISGTGGATRNEQFF

length: 16
J: TRBJ1-4
V: TRBV4-2
size: -
D: -
DNA: TGTGCCAGCAGCGTGAGAGCGGGTAAAGGAGATGAAAAACTGTTTTTT
CDR3: CASSVRAGKGDEKLFF

length: 13
J: TRBJ1-4
V: TRBV10-3
size: -
D: -
DNA: TGTGCCATCAGTGAGTTGGGGAGTGAAAAACTGTTTTTT
CDR3: CAISELGSEKLFF

length: 16
J: TRBJ1-5
V: TRBV6-6
size: -
D: -
DNA: TGTGCCAGCAGTTACGGCGCGAGGCCGAGCAATCAGCCCCAGCATTTT
CDR3: CASSYGARPSNQPQHF

length: 11
J: TRBJ2-7
V: TRBV5-6
size: once
D: -
DNA: TGTGCCAGCAGCTTGGGAGAGCAGCAGTACTTC
CDR3: CASSLGEQQYF

length: 15
J: TRBJ2-3
V: TRBV5-1
size: -
D: -
DNA: TGCGCCAGCAGCTTGGGTGGGCAGCGCACAGATACGCAGTATTTT
CDR3: CASSLGGQRTDTQYF

length: 14
J: TRBJ1-3
V: TRBV4-2
size: few
D: -
DNA: TGTGCCAGCAGCCAAGATGCGGGGGGAAACACCATATATTTT
CDR3: CASSQDAGGNTIYF